A single sample is the source of the 31 T cell receptor beta chains below, sequenced in a study of T cell repertoires in cytomegalovirus infection. TCRdb reanalysed the reads using MiXCR and keeps one entry per CDR3 protein. The sample includes 200,000 or so distinct CDR3 sequences, 25% to 30% of them seen just once. The sample consisted of PBMCs. These receptors were taken from a human donor in good health (CMV status not recorded). Some clones in this sample may be carry-over from other donors' samples.

The chain is built from TRBV20-1 and TRBJ2-5, with D tentatively TRBD1 or TRBD2 (5 bases each). V dropped 0 bases and J dropped 0 bases, with 17 bases sitting between them. CDR1 is DFQATT and CDR2 is SNEGSKA in the germline V gene (reference sequence). The CDR3 contains 17 residues. Here the CDR3 DNA reads TGCAGTGCTAGAGATCGAGGGGCTCAGTGGAACCAAGAGACCCAGTACTTC. It specifies CSARDRGAQWNQETQYF.

The sample holds a few counts of this clonotype. The chain combines TRBV20-1 with TRBJ1-5; D unresolved. V was cut by 3 bases and J by 0 bases, with 12 bases left in between. There are 15 residues in the CDR3. Germline assignment: CDR1 DFQATT and CDR2 SNEGSKA (reference sequence). CDR3: CSASMSGYSNQPQHF. The CDR3 DNA sequence: TGCAGTGCTAGCATGTCAGGTTATAGCAATCAGCCCCAGCATTTT.

Only a few counts were recorded for this clonotype. The chain links TRBV7-3 to TRBJ2-5; D might be TRBD1 (5 bases). Trimming removed 0 bases at V and 5 bases at J, with 13 bases between. This CDR3 is built from 15 residues. The germline V gene encodes CDR1 SGHTA and CDR2 FQGTGA. CDR3 in amino acids: CASSLTGQGEETQYF. The CDR3 nucleotides are TGTGCCAGCAGCTTAACAGGGCAGGGTGAGGAGACCCAGTACTTC.

This clonotype was picked up many times. The chain employs TRBV7-2 and TRBJ1-6, with D maybe TRBD1 (5 bases). V gave up 11 bases and J gave up 8 bases, with 16 bases separating them. CDR1 is SGHTA and CDR2 is FQGNSA in the germline V gene. The length of the CDR3 is 13 residues. The CDR3 here is CAGRDGADSPLHF. The CDR3 nucleotides are TGTGCCGGCCGGGACGGCGCGGATTCACCCCTCCACTTT.

Ten or more counts support this clonotype. The chain is built from TRBV11-2 and TRBJ1-1; D uncertain. V gave up 5 bases and J gave up 4 bases, with 14 bases separating them. Germline loops: CDR1 SGHAT, CDR2 FQNNGV. The CDR3 totals 14 residues. The CDR3 region has the DNA TGTGCCAGCAGCCCCCCCGCCGAGGTCACTGAAGCTTTCTTT. As protein: CASSPPAEVTEAFF.

This clonotype was seen only a few times. The rearrangement joins TRBV11-2 to TRBJ1-1; TRBD1 aligns across 10 bases. This CDR3 spans 15 amino acids. The V gene's germline CDR1 is SGHAT and CDR2 FQNNGV. V shed 3 bases, J shed 5 bases, and the junction held 6 bases outside the gene matches. CDR3 in amino acids: CASSFGGQGETEAFF. The CDR3 nucleotides read TGTGCCAGCAGCTTTGGAGGACAGGGGGAAACTGAAGCTTTCTTT. Filled out from reference TRBV11-2 and TRBJ1-1, the complete variable domain reads EAGVAQSPRYKIIEKRQSVAFWCNPISGHATLYWYQQILGQGPKLLIQFQNNGVVDDSQLPKDRFSAERLKGVDSTLKIQPAKLEDSAVYLCASSFGGQGETEAFFGQGTRLTVV.

This chain links TRBV25-1 with TRBJ2-1; no definite D call. The CDR3 spans 10 residues. The V gene's germline CDR1 is MGHDK and CDR2 SYGVNS. Trimming cost V 8 bases and J 10 bases, with 9 bases left between them. The CDR3 sequence is CASRREEQFF. The CDR3 DNA reads as TGTGCCAGCCGTCGAGAGGAGCAGTTCTTC.

This clonotype was detected only a few times. V gene TRBV12-3 or TRBV12-4 combines with J gene TRBJ1-2, with a weak D call TRBD1 (6 bases). V shed 6 bases and J shed 8 bases, with 22 bases lying between them. The CDR3 spans 15 residues. The CDR3 sequence: CASSSGFGTSLGYTF. The CDR3 nucleotides are TGTGCCAGCAGCTCCGGATTCGGGACATCTCTGGGCTACACCTTC.

V usage is TRBV7-3 and J usage is TRBJ2-2, with D hard to call. Trimming pared 6 bases from V and 0 bases from J, leaving 5 bases between. The CDR3 has 13 amino acids. Germline assignment: CDR1 SGHTA and CDR2 FQGTGA. CDR3 sequence: CASRSANTGELFF. The DNA of the CDR3 is TGTGCCAGCAGATCCGCGAACACCGGGGAGCTGTTTTTT.

The chain uses TRBV20-1 and TRBJ2-2; 8 nucleotides agree with TRBD2. The germline V gene encodes CDR1 DFQATT and CDR2 SNEGSKA (reference sequence). The ends lost 2 bases at V and 3 bases at J; junction bases unmatched: 5. The CDR3 sequence is 15 residues long. The DNA of the CDR3 is TGCAGTGCTAGACGGGGGGGCGTGGACACCGGGGAGCTGTTTTTT. The encoded protein is CSARRGGVDTGELFF.

The genes are TRBV28 and TRBJ2-5, with 7 bases matching TRBD1. Germline CDR1 is MDHEN and CDR2 is SYDVKM. V lost 6 bases and J lost 4; bases outside the gene matches: 8. The CDR3 loop spans 14 amino acids. CDR3 loop: CASRGQLAGETQYF. CDR3 in DNA: TGTGCCAGCAGGGGACAGTTGGCTGGAGAGACCCAGTACTTC. The complete variable domain, with remaining parts taken from reference TRBV28 and TRBJ2-5, reads DVKVTQSSRYLVKRTGEKVFLECVQDMDHENMFWYRQDPGLGLRLIYFSYDVKMKEKGDIPEGYSVSREKKERFSLILESASTNQTSMYLCASRGQLAGETQYFGPGTRLLVL.

A few counts support this clonotype. The rearrangement uses TRBV19 and TRBJ1-6, with D unresolved. Per the germline V gene, CDR1 is LNHDA and CDR2 is SQIVND (reference sequence). The CDR3 has 16 residues. V gave up 3 bases and J gave up 0 bases, with 9 bases separating them. CDR3 residues: CASSMFQSSYNSPLHF. The DNA for the CDR3 is TGTGCCAGTAGTATGTTCCAGTCCTCCTATAATTCACCCCTCCACTTT.

This clonotype was seen only a few times. J is TRBJ1-3 and V is TRBV12-3 or TRBV12-4, with TRBD1 matching over 9 bases. V lost 6 bases to trimming and J lost 6 bases; unmatched junction nucleotides: 9. The CDR3 loop spans 15 amino acids. In DNA form, the CDR3 reads TGTGCCAGCAGCCCGACCGGGACAGGGCAAAACACCATATATTTT. Residues: CASSPTGTGQNTIYF.

This clonotype was observed a handful of times. This chain connects TRBV6-2 or TRBV6-3 to TRBJ2-5; TRBD1 aligns across 8 bases. The ends lost 7 bases at V and 5 bases at J; junction bases unmatched: 9. Germline V lookup: CDR1 MNHEY, CDR2 SVGEGT. CDR3 length: 14 residues. The CDR3 loop reads CASTLDRAGETQYF. The CDR3 DNA reads as TGTGCCAGCACCTTGGACAGGGCCGGGGAGACCCAGTACTTC.

This clonotype was seen at least ten times. This chain links TRBV12-3 or TRBV12-4 with TRBJ2-1; 13 nucleotides align to TRBD2. CDR3 length: 14 residues. Trimming cost V 6 bases and J 15 bases; bases outside gene matches: 11. As DNA, the CDR3 is TGTGCCAGCAGCCCTGGACTAGCGGGGGCCGAGGGGTTCTTC. Amino acid sequence: CASSPGLAGAEGFF.

This chain joins TRBV10-3 and TRBJ2-7, with D maybe TRBD2 (6 bases). Trimming took off 4 bases at V and 3 bases at J, with 7 bases between the two ends. From germline, CDR1 is ENHRY and CDR2 SYGVKD. This CDR3 spans 12 amino acids. In nucleotides, the CDR3 is TGTGCCATCAGTGCGGGAGACTACGAGCAGTACTTC. This sequence encodes CAISAGDYEQYF.

The chain couples TRBV6-1 to TRBJ2-1, with 10 positions matching TRBD2. The J segment lost 9 bases and the V segment lost 4 bases, leaving 9 bases of the junction unmatched. The CDR3 is made up of 15 amino acids. CDR1 is MNHNS, CDR2 SASEGT, per germline. CDR3 protein: CASSARIAGGFEQFF. CDR3 coding DNA: TGTGCCAGCAGTGCGAGGATAGCGGGGGGCTTTGAGCAGTTCTTC.

This clonotype was found many times. V gene TRBV7-6 combines with J gene TRBJ2-1; D is unclear. Germline assignment: CDR1 SGHVS and CDR2 FNYEAQ. This CDR3 region has 13 residues. V lost 5 bases and J 8 bases, leaving 13 bases between the germline ends. The CDR3 bases are TGTGCCAGCAGCCCAACCAGGATGGATGAGCAGTTCTTC. It codes for CASSPTRMDEQFF. Combining the CDR3 with reference TRBV7-6 and TRBJ2-1 gives the whole variable domain GAGVSQSPRYKVTKRGQDVALRCDPISGHVSLYWYRQALGQGPEFLTYFNYEAQQDKSGLPNDRFSAERPEGSISTLTIQRTEQRDSAMYRCASSPTRMDEQFFGPGTRLTVL.

V is TRBV19 and J is TRBJ2-1; weak D call: TRBD1 (6 bases). This CDR3 spans 15 amino acids. Germline assignment: CDR1 LNHDA and CDR2 SQIVND (reference sequence). Trimming took 10 bases from V and 4 from J, leaving 20 bases between them. Written as DNA, the CDR3 is TGTGCCACCCGACCGGGACAAATACTATACAATGAGCAGTTCTTC. Translated: CATRPGQILYNEQFF. The full variable domain, rest sourced from reference TRBV19 and TRBJ2-1, is DGGITQSPKYLFRKEGQNVTLSCEQNLNHDAMYWYRQDPGQGLRLIYYSQIVNDFQKGDIAEGYSVSREKKESFPLTVTSAQKNPTAFYLCATRPGQILYNEQFFGPGTRLTVL.

The V and J genes are TRBV7-8 and TRBJ2-5; D may be TRBD2 (6 bases). V was clipped by 5 bases and J by 2 bases, with 15 bases between them. Per the germline V gene, CDR1 is SGHVS and CDR2 is FQNEAQ. This CDR3 has 15 amino acids. The chain's CDR3 is CASSRRGGSQETQYF. The CDR3 nucleotides read TGTGCCAGCAGCCGGAGGGGAGGTTCTCAAGAGACCCAGTACTTC. Complete variable domain (other parts from reference TRBV7-8 and TRBJ2-5): GAGVSQSPRYKVAKRGQDVALRCDPISGHVSLFWYQQALGQGPEFLTYFQNEAQLDKSGLPSDRFFAERPEGSVSTLKIQRTQQEDSAVYLCASSRRGGSQETQYFGPGTRLLVL.

The sample holds a few counts of this clonotype. The chain carries TRBV29-1 and TRBJ1-2; TRBD1 is a possible D gene (6 bases). Germline V gene sequence: CDR1 SQVTM, CDR2 ANQGSEA. This CDR3 spans 12 amino acids. V shed 6 bases and J shed 4 bases, with 12 bases lying between them. The CDR3 DNA follows: TGCAGCGTCCCGGACAGTGGCTATGGCTACACCTTC. Translating it yields CSVPDSGYGYTF. The variable domain in full, with the rest retrieved from reference TRBV29-1 and TRBJ1-2, is SAVISQKPSRDICQRGTSLTIQCQVDSQVTMMFWYRQQPGQSLTLIATANQGSEATYESGFVIDKFPISRPNLTFSTLTVSNMSPEDSSIYLCSVPDSGYGYTFGSGTRLTVV.

This clonotype came up once. This chain joins TRBV6-6 and TRBJ1-5; D ambiguous. Germline CDR1 is MNHNY and CDR2 is SVGAGI (reference sequence). The germline V and J ends were trimmed by 6 bases and 4 bases, with 10 bases remaining between them. The CDR3 has 13 amino acids. CDR3 residues: CASSPTWNQPQHF. CDR3 sequence (DNA): TGTGCCAGCAGCCCTACATGGAATCAGCCCCAGCATTTT.

Note on this clonotype: A clone one base away is much larger, so this may be a read error. The chain links TRBV10-3 to TRBJ1-5, with a tentative D call TRBD1 (5 bases). Germline loops: CDR1 ENHRY, CDR2 SYGVKD. V lost 2 bases and J 9 bases, leaving 26 bases between the germline ends. CDR3 length equals 18 residues. The CDR3 loop reads CAISEDGSPLGGDPPQHF. As DNA, the CDR3 is TGTGCCATCAGTGAGGACGGTTCCCCATTGGGGGGTGATCCGCCCCAGCATTTT.

Only a few counts were recorded for this clonotype. The V and J genes are TRBV4-1 and TRBJ2-5; D is unresolved. Trimming left V 0 bases short and J 5 bases short, with 10 bases between. The CDR3 covers 14 residues. The germline V gene has CDR1 MGHRA and CDR2 YSYEKL. CDR3 amino acids: CASSQDKNGETQYF. CDR3 nucleotides: TGCGCCAGCAGCCAAGACAAGAATGGTGAGACCCAGTACTTC.

Turning to this clonotype: The junction shows a germline mismatch at one end, possibly a read error. The genes are TRBV5-4 and TRBJ2-3, with 8 bases identical to TRBD1. CDR1 is SGHNT, CDR2 YYREEE, per germline (reference sequence). This CDR3 contains 17 residues. The CDR3 is CANSSSDRGPHTDTQYF. As DNA, the CDR3 is TGTGCCAACAGCTCTTCTGACAGGGGACCCCACACAGATACGCAGTATTTT.

This clonotype was counted a few times. The V call is TRBV29-1, the J call TRBJ2-5, with D tentatively TRBD1 (5 bases). Germline values: CDR1 SQVTM, CDR2 ANQGSEA. This CDR3 is built from 12 residues. Trimming took 6 bases from V and 3 from J, leaving 11 bases between them. CDR3 coding DNA: TGCAGCGTCTGGGGCAGCGAAGAGACCCAGTACTTC. Amino acid sequence: CSVWGSEETQYF.

The rearrangement links TRBV3-1 to TRBJ2-1; the D gene is possibly TRBD2 (5 bases). This CDR3 spans 14 amino acids. CDR1 is LGHDT and CDR2 is YNNKEL in the germline V gene (reference sequence). V was shortened by 0 bases and J by 7 bases, with 10 bases between the two germline ends. CDR3 sequence (DNA): TGTGCCAGCAGCCAAGATCAGACGGGGAATGAGCAGTTCTTC. This sequence encodes CASSQDQTGNEQFF.

This clonotype was recorded at least ten times. The chain couples TRBV7-8 to TRBJ2-7, with D maybe TRBD2 (6 bases). This CDR3 region has 14 residues. V lost 1 base to trimming and J lost 6 bases, with 13 bases between them. Germline V gives CDR1 SGHVS, CDR2 FQNEAQ. CDR3 nucleotides: TGTGCCAGCAGCTTAGAAGGGGAGGCGGTCGAGCAGTACTTC. Residues: CASSLEGEAVEQYF.

This clonotype was seen at least ten times. This chain connects TRBV6-1 to TRBJ1-6; D remains ambiguous. The germline CDR1 and CDR2 sequences are MNHNS and SASEGT. The CDR3 consists of 14 residues. Between the trimmed V and J ends, which lost 6 bases and 0 bases, there was a span of 6 bases. Here the CDR3 reads CASRKSSYNSPLHF. CDR3 coding DNA: TGTGCCAGCAGGAAGAGCTCCTATAATTCACCCCTCCACTTT.

At least ten counts were recorded for this clonotype. This chain uses TRBV7-8 with TRBJ1-1, with D unresolved. The length of the CDR3 is 14 residues. The germline CDR1 and CDR2 sequences are SGHVS and FQNEAQ. V lost 1 base to trimming and J lost 0 bases, with 6 bases between them. This CDR3 reads CASSLVSMNTEAFF. In DNA form, the CDR3 reads TGTGCCAGCAGCTTAGTGAGCATGAACACTGAAGCTTTCTTT.

As concerns this clonotype: The junction and the germline gene differ at one end; a read error may be behind it. The chain links TRBV4-1 to TRBJ1-5, with 7 bases lining up with TRBD1. CDR3 length: 15 amino acids. In germline, CDR1 is MGHRA, CDR2 YSYEKL. CDR3 loop: CASSYGRGGGQPQHF. As DNA, the CDR3 is TGTGCCAGCAGCTACGGAAGAGGGGGCGGTCAGCCCCAGCATTTT.